The text below deals with one T cell receptor (beta chain). Its antigen remains unknown. Some clones are missing from TCRdb's copy, which holds only in-frame ones; the method was immunoSEQ multiplex PCR. The sample has 2 million to 2.5 million clones; 80% to 95% are singletons. These data are taken from a study of shared clonotypes between healthy human individuals. Study-wide findings and caveats: Researchers sampled blood only, noting tissue repertoires likely differ. Clonotype sharing among donors was thought likely to change with sequencing depth.

The CDR3 has 14 amino acids. The TCR comes from a man between 18 and 29 years old in good health. Some clones in this sample may be carry-over from other donors' samples. The chain is built from TRBV7-5 and TRBJ2-6. TRBV7-5 has pseudogene status. The sequencing input was naive CD4+ T cells from PBMCs. Regarding subset: CD45RA+ positively selected. In DNA, the CDR3 is TGTGCCAGAAGCCCTCCTCGCTGGGCCAACGTCCTGACTTTC. It yields the protein CARSPPRWANVLTF.